This TCR beta chain is from a study of blood T cells in healthy people across ages (dated by TCRdb to between 2015 and 2017). About the study as a whole: In model experiments, template switching captured about one uniquely barcoded TCR beta cDNA molecule for every two T cells. Age-related changes in TCR beta repertoire diversity were measured in the study by deep sequencing normalized with unique cDNA molecular identifiers. The donors were divided into four age groups: young (average around 15 years), middle-aged (about 41), aged (approximately 62) and long-lived (around 87). Donors of different ages were randomly distributed across sequencing lanes to avoid experimental bias. Using the same blood draw, the study looked at two additional independent replicas of 1 million unique cDNA reads for two donors, one aged 18 to 30 and the other aged 80 or older.

This clonotype was detected only a few times. What this receptor recognizes is not known. The record has no base qualities; no much larger clone is one base away. The library relied on 5' RACE. The reads were generated on an Illumina HiSeq 2500. A second PCR of about 6 to 12 cycles was run with a J-beta primer mix and a sample-barcoded 5' primer. A unique molecular identifier was introduced onto each TCR beta cDNA molecule by a template-switch 5' adaptor carrying 12 random nucleotides. At least 2.5 million CDR3-containing paired-end reads were obtained from each sample. The Mint cDNA synthesis kit, primed by a TRBC-specific oligonucleotide, was used to synthesize first-strand cDNA from all RNA. After uracil-DNA glycosylase treatment, a first 18-cycle PCR used universal primers M1SS and BC2_uni_R on all cDNA. From the authors' description of their analysis: For normalization, 1 million high-quality reads, each with a distinct molecular identifier, were randomly selected from each sample. Instead of being binned into consensus sequences, reads with shared molecular identifiers were discarded. MiTCR, set to a Q25 quality threshold and the strictest error-elimination algorithm, was used for CDR3 identification, clonotype clustering and error correction. A nonparametric unseen species model with Euler transformation was used to estimate a lower bound on total TCR beta diversity. The public reads were reanalyzed by TCRdb: fastp trimming at Q25, MiXCR alignment, in-frame beta chains only. For every CDR3 protein sequence, its rows merge into one entry that carries the most common genes and DNA. The V and J calls shown here were made by TCRdb, not taken from the authors' results. The sample records about 800,000 distinct CDR3 sequences, around 45% of which are singletons. Approximately 18% of the sample lies in the top ten.

For CDR1 and CDR2, the germline V gene lists SGDLS and YYNGEE. From the cysteine through the phenylalanine, the CDR3 covers 16 amino acids. Kept here is only the CDR3 DNA, which spans 48 bases and is read in frame from base 1. V loses 0 bases at its end and J loses 8 bases; junction bases beyond the gene matches: 7. Donors were approximately 42 systemically healthy Caucasian individuals from Russia aged roughly 6 to 90 years. About 10 milliliters of peripheral blood were collected from each donor into EDTA-treated Vacutainer tubes. Ficoll-Paque density-gradient centrifugation was used to isolate PBMCs, with at least 7 million obtained per sample. Trizol reagent was used to extract total RNA from PBMCs, with at least 6 micrograms per sample. Naive CD45RAhigh/CD27high T cell percentages were measured by flow cytometry on a PBMC aliquot from every donor. Summary of the overall study and its limitations: Observed TCR beta diversity per million T cells fell roughly linearly with age, and a significant reduction was already apparent by age approximately 40. Because profiling used bulk unsorted PBMCs, naive and antigen-experienced compartments could not be compared conclusively. Because the CMV infection status of the donors was unknown, age-related changes in expanded clonotypes may potentially have been confounded. Observed TCR beta diversity correlated strongly with the percentage of naive T cells measured by flow cytometry. Estimates of total diversity based on one million sequenced T cells were regarded as lower bounds and as underestimates. Compared with the aged group, more naive CD4+ T cells, fewer expanded clones and increased TCR diversity were shown by the long-lived group, suggesting age selection.

This chain joins TRBV9 to TRBJ2-1, with 11 bases matching TRBD2. Sequenced input: blood. This clonotype was obtained from a man of 80 years or more in good health. The DNA is TGTGCCAGCAGCGTAGCGATACTAGCGGGAGATTATGAGCAGTTCTTC. Translated, this gives CASSVAILAGDYEQFF.